The T cell receptor beta chain under discussion was sequenced for a study of T cell clones after liver transplantation. Looked up from germline, CDR1 is SQVTM and CDR2 is ANQGSEA. The CDR3 is 11 amino acids. V lost 5 bases to trimming and J lost 0 bases, with 5 bases between them. Assay: immunoSEQ multiplex PCR; the TCRdb copy retains only in-frame clones and omits some. The repertoire holds roughly 50,000 clones, approximately 84% seen once, with around 7.8% in the top ten. The clonotype comes from a human donor who received a liver transplant. The chain uses TRBV29-1 and TRBJ2-7; no firm D call. The sample in question was CD4+ T cells from blood, obtained before liver transplant. The CDR3 DNA reads TGCAGCGTTTCTAACTCCTACGAGCAGTACTTC. Its translation is CSVSNSYEQYF.